The rows below give T cell receptor beta chains drawn from one sample of a study of cytomegalovirus exposure and HLA in healthy donors. The repertoire was sequenced with immunoSEQ multiplex PCR; TCRdb's copy has only in-frame clones and lacks some. The sample holds over 150,000 clones, roughly three quarters seen once. Material: PBMCs. These receptors all stem from a man younger than 35 in good health and CMV-seropositive. CDR3s include the opening cysteine and the closing phenylalanine or tryptophan. A D gene is named only where the DNA matches it firmly. Some rows have no size entry. The others give once, few or many, or a class for an expanded clone.

clone size	V gene	D gene	J gene	CDR3 DNA	CDR3 protein
NA	TRBV7-8	TRBD2	TRBJ2-3	TGTGCCAGCAGCTTAACTCGGGGGGTCGATACGCAGTATTTT	CASSLTRGVDTQYF
NA	TRBV6-6	TRBD1	TRBJ2-7	TGTGCCAGCAGACGAGACAGGGGGCAGGACGAGCAGTACTTC	CASRRDRGQDEQYF
NA	TRBV5-1	NA	TRBJ2-5	TGCGCCAGCAGGCAATCTAGAGAAGAGACCCAGTACTTC	CASRQSREETQYF
NA	TRBV5-1	TRBD1	TRBJ2-1	TGCGCCAGCAGCATGGATGGACAGGGCAATGAGCAGTTCTTC	CASSMDGQGNEQFF
NA	TRBV4-3	NA	TRBJ2-1	TGCGCCAGCAGCCAATGGGAACAGGCCTACAATGAGCAGTTCTTC	CASSQWEQAYNEQFF
NA	TRBV6-6	NA	TRBJ1-1	TGTGCCAGCAGTTACGATGTGAGGGCAGCTGAAGCTTTCTTT	CASSYDVRAAEAFF
NA	TRBV30	TRBD1	TRBJ1-2	TGTGCCTGGAGTGTACAGGGGCGTAATGGCTACACCTTC	CAWSVQGRNGYTF
NA	TRBV27	TRBD1	TRBJ1-1	TGTGCCAGCAGTATAAGCCGGGACAGACTTATGAACACTGAAGCTTTCTTT	CASSISRDRLMNTEAFF
few	TRBV4-1	TRBD1	TRBJ1-5	TGCGCCAGCAGCCAAGGACAGGGTGATCAGCCCCAGCATTTT	CASSQGQGDQPQHF
once	TRBV7-2	TRBD2	TRBJ2-3	TGTGCCAGCAGCAATAGCGGGGGGGCCTCAAATACGCAGTATTTT	CASSNSGGASNTQYF
NA	TRBV5-8	TRBD1	TRBJ1-5	TGTGCCAGCAGGTACAGGGGAGGTGTAGGCCAGCCCCAGCATTTT	CASRYRGGVGQPQHF
once	TRBV7-9	TRBD1	TRBJ1-1	TGTGCCAGCAGCCCCGGACAGGGCGGCATAAACACTGAAGCTTTCTTT	CASSPGQGGINTEAFF
NA	TRBV28	TRBD1	TRBJ1-5	TGTGCCAGCAGTTTTGGCCCGACAGGGCTCAATCAGCCCCAGCATTTT	CASSFGPTGLNQPQHF
once	TRBV27	NA	TRBJ1-1	TGTGCCAGCAGTTTATCGTCCCCGTATGTGGAGGTGAACACTGAAGCTTTCTTT	CASSLSSPYVEVNTEAFF